The clone carrying this T cell receptor beta chain was detected a few times. TCRdb keeps only in-frame clones here, not all; method: immunoSEQ multiplex PCR. The top ten hold approximately 6.2% of the sample, which has 190,000 or so clones, approximately 87% seen once. This record belongs to a study of blood T cell repertoires in COVID-19. The CDR3 extends over 15 amino acids. V lost 7 bases, J lost 2 bases, and 7 bases stayed unmatched. Germline CDR1 is SNHLY and CDR2 is FYNNEI. The J gene is TRBJ2-7, the V gene TRBV2; 11 positions match TRBD2. Sequences were obtained from peripheral blood. The source of this sequence is a man in his 60s who had recovered from COVID-19. The CDR3 reads CASKFQTSGTYEQYF. Here the CDR3 DNA reads TGTGCCAGCAAATTTCAGACTAGCGGGACCTACGAGCAGTACTTC.